This T cell receptor (beta chain) was sequenced for a study of shared clonotypes between healthy human individuals. Study context: A donor's plate count was three for CD4 naive and three for CD4 memory; CD8 naive had two and CD8 memory one. The study's findings and limits: Shared clonotypes across all four donors exceeded non-shared ones in generation probability. An effect of sequencing depth on clonotype sharing among donors was expected.

Using immunoSEQ multiplex PCR, the repertoire was profiled, and TCRdb retains in-frame clones only, with some absent. The table lists around 940,000 clones, 60% to 85% of them singletons. As concerns this clone: Its cognate antigen is unknown.

The CDR3 is made up of 13 amino acids. From germline, CDR1 is SQVTM and CDR2 ANQGSEA. Trimming shortened V by 2 bases and J by 5 bases, and 12 bases separated the two germline ends. The chain links TRBV29-1 to TRBJ2-5; TRBD1 might be the D (5 bases). The source material was memory CD4+ T cells sorted from blood. The subset here: CD45RA-negative fraction. The TCR originated in a man between 18 and 29 years old in good health. The DNA of the CDR3 is TGCAGCGTTGAATCCCCAGGGCGGGAGACCCAGTACTTC. Its translation is CSVESPGRETQYF.